Below, 27 T cell receptor beta chains from the same sample are listed, as sequenced in a study of T-cell reconstitution after alpha-beta-depleted transplantation in children. Unique molecular identifiers were incorporated when the TCRbeta library was constructed. MiXCR, run by TCRdb on the PCR reads, gives a single entry per CDR3 protein. The table has approximately 430,000 distinct CDR3 sequences, roughly 15% seen once. The specimen was PBMCs, mostly from graft donor cells, collected 360 days after TCRalphabeta/CD19-depleted stem cell transplant. These receptors originate from a boy in the first two years of life who had a stem cell transplant for Wiskott-Aldrich syndrome, so the T cells may come from the graft donor.

Only a few counts were recorded for this clonotype. This chain links TRBV20-1 with TRBJ1-5; tentative D call: TRBD1 (6 bases). The length of the CDR3 is 13 residues. CDR1 is DFQATT, CDR2 SNEGSKA, per germline (reference sequence). V lost 3 bases, J lost 5 bases, and 11 bases lay in between. This CDR3 reads CSASQGPDQPQHF. The DNA for the CDR3 is TGCAGTGCTAGCCAGGGGCCGGATCAGCCCCAGCATTTT.

The chain links TRBV29-1 to TRBJ2-7; 14 bases map to TRBD2. Germline V lookup: CDR1 SQVTM, CDR2 ANQGSEA. The ends lost 3 bases at V and 7 bases at J; junction bases unmatched: 2. The CDR3 is 13 residues long. The CDR3 DNA reads as TGCAGCGTTGAGGGACTAGCGGGAGAGGAGCAGTACTTC. Translated: CSVEGLAGEEQYF.

This clonotype was counted ten times or more. This sequence joins TRBV7-2 and TRBJ2-1, with a possible D match to TRBD2 (6 bases). Per germline, CDR1 SGHTA and CDR2 FQGNSA. The ends were cut back, 6 bases at V and 5 bases at J, with 20 bases in the middle. The CDR3 is made up of 16 amino acids. CDR3 sequence reads: CASSYPRGGINNEQFF. In DNA form, the CDR3 reads TGTGCCAGCAGTTACCCCAGAGGCGGGATAAACAATGAGCAGTTCTTC.

This clonotype was seen repeatedly, ten times or more. The V gene is TRBV29-1, the J gene TRBJ2-5; D is possibly TRBD1 or TRBD2 (5 bases each). Germline V gene sequence: CDR1 SQVTM, CDR2 ANQGSEA. The CDR3 runs 11 residues. V shed 4 bases and J shed 4 bases, with 7 bases lying between them. In DNA form, the CDR3 reads TGCAGCGTTGGGGGGACAGAGACCCAGTACTTC. Translating it yields CSVGGTETQYF.

The chain couples TRBV24-1 to TRBJ2-1; possibly TRBD1 for D (5 bases). V was clipped by 3 bases and J by 8 bases, with 16 bases between them. Germline V lookup: CDR1 KGHDR, CDR2 SFDVKD. This CDR3 comprises 15 residues. CDR3 amino acids: CATSDRTSKQDEQFF. The DNA for the CDR3 is TGTGCCACCAGTGATCGGACATCGAAACAAGATGAGCAGTTCTTC.

This clonotype was seen a handful of times. V gene TRBV7-8 combines with J gene TRBJ2-2; possibly TRBD1 for D (6 bases). Germline values: CDR1 SGHVS, CDR2 FQNEAQ. The CDR3 runs 16 residues. V was trimmed by 3 bases and J by 0 bases, leaving 11 bases between them. The CDR3 nucleotides read TGTGCCAGCAGCTTCGAGGGGGACACGAACACCGGGGAGCTGTTTTTT. Protein product: CASSFEGDTNTGELFF. Complete variable domain (other parts from reference TRBV7-8 and TRBJ2-2): GAGVSQSPRYKVAKRGQDVALRCDPISGHVSLFWYQQALGQGPEFLTYFQNEAQLDKSGLPSDRFFAERPEGSVSTLKIQRTQQEDSAVYLCASSFEGDTNTGELFFGEGSRLTVL.

This clonotype was observed a handful of times. The V and J genes are TRBV29-1 and TRBJ2-1; TRBD2 matches 16 bases. The CDR3 extends over 18 amino acids. The J segment lost 1 base and the V segment lost 7 bases, leaving 10 bases of the junction unmatched. Germline lookup yields CDR1 SQVTM and CDR2 ANQGSEA. CDR3 sequence: CSGAGTSGRAGSYNEQFF. The CDR3 nucleotides are TGCAGCGGGGCCGGGACTAGCGGGAGGGCCGGTTCCTACAATGAGCAGTTCTTC.

This clonotype was counted only a few times. The V call is TRBV12-3 or TRBV12-4, the J call TRBJ2-7; D gene unclear. V lost 2 bases and J 7 bases, leaving 15 bases between the germline ends. This CDR3 is 14 amino acids long. The CDR3 reads CASSLRELHGEQYF. In DNA form, the CDR3 reads TGTGCCAGCAGTTTAAGAGAACTCCACGGTGAGCAGTACTTC.

This clonotype has just a few counts. V gene TRBV4-3 combines with J gene TRBJ2-7; 7 nucleotides agree with TRBD1. Germline V lookup: CDR1 LGHNA, CDR2 YSLEER. J lost 7 bases, V lost 2 bases, and 8 bases had no gene match. CDR3 length equals 14 residues. The CDR3 coding sequence is TGCGCCAGCAGCCAATGGTACAGGGGTGAAGAGCAGTACTTC. It yields the protein CASSQWYRGEEQYF.

J is TRBJ2-1 and V is TRBV29-1; D possibly corresponds to TRBD2 (6 bases). The CDR3 sequence is 13 residues long. Germline assignment: CDR1 SQVTM and CDR2 ANQGSEA. In DNA, the CDR3 is TGCACCCGCTGGGGGGTAAGACGACCTGAGCAGTTCTTC. This translates into CTRWGVRRPEQFF.

In its sample, this clonotype was seen a few times. This chain links TRBV18 with TRBJ2-7; a possible D gene is TRBD1 (6 bases). This CDR3 region has 13 residues. The V end was cut by 1 base, the J end by 6 bases, with 10 bases between. Germline-derived CDR1 and CDR2 are KGHSH and LQKENI. CDR3 residues: CASSPRDTGEQYF. The DNA of the CDR3 is TGTGCCAGCTCACCACGGGACACGGGCGAGCAGTACTTC.

This chain joins TRBV5-1 and TRBJ2-5; possibly TRBD2 for D (6 bases). Germline loops: CDR1 SGHRS, CDR2 YFSETQ. Between the trimmed V and J ends, which lost 2 bases and 1 base, there was a span of 12 bases. The CDR3 is 15 residues long. CDR3 DNA sequence: TGCGCCAGCAGCTTTGGGGGACTCATCCAAGAGACCCAGTACTTC. This encodes CASSFGGLIQETQYF.

The chain combines TRBV5-1 with TRBJ2-3; perhaps TRBD1 as D (6 bases). The CDR3 contains 17 residues. Trimming shortened V by 0 bases and J by 2 bases, and 16 bases separated the two germline ends. Per the germline V gene, CDR1 is SGHRS and CDR2 is YFSETQ. The CDR3 loop is CASSLDLSGHPTDTQYF. DNA of the CDR3: TGCGCCAGCAGCTTGGACCTCTCGGGACACCCCACAGATACGCAGTATTTT.

This clonotype was observed at least ten times. The chain employs TRBV7-9 and TRBJ1-2; possibly TRBD1 for D (5 bases). V was cut by 1 base and J by 5 bases, with 17 bases left in between. The CDR3 loop spans 16 amino acids. Germline V gives CDR1 SEHNR, CDR2 FQNEAQ (reference sequence). CDR3 in amino acids: CASSLGSRGIVYGYTF. The CDR3 nucleotides read TGTGCCAGCAGCTTAGGGTCGCGGGGCATCGTGTATGGCTACACCTTC.

This clonotype has a handful of counts. The gene calls are TRBV20-1 and TRBJ2-1; weak D call: TRBD1 (6 bases). CDR1 and CDR2 from the germline V gene are DFQATT and SNEGSKA (reference sequence). V shed 5 bases and J shed 6 bases, with 11 bases lying between them. This CDR3 has 12 amino acids. The CDR3: CSAFLRGNEQFF. In nucleotides, the CDR3 is TGCAGTGCTTTCCTCAGGGGCAATGAGCAGTTCTTC.

This clonotype came up many times. V is TRBV5-1 and J is TRBJ2-2; D remains unclear. This CDR3 comprises 16 residues. Trimming cost V 0 bases and J 1 base, with 10 bases left between them. Germline V gene data show CDR1 as SGHRS and CDR2 as YFSETQ. In DNA, the CDR3 is TGCGCCAGCAGCTTGGAATACAGCTTGAACACCGGGGAGCTGTTTTTT. Translating gives CASSLEYSLNTGELFF.

This clonotype was recorded a few times. This sequence joins TRBV14 and TRBJ2-3, with 7 bases aligning to TRBD2. The V and J ends lost 0 bases and 3 bases, in that order; junction bases with no gene match: 9. This CDR3 contains 17 residues. Germline CDR1 and CDR2: SGHDN and FVKESK. The chain's CDR3 is CASSQDLASGSTDTQYF. CDR3 nucleotides: TGTGCCAGCAGCCAAGATCTTGCTAGCGGCTCAACAGATACGCAGTATTTT.

The rearrangement joins TRBV12-3 or TRBV12-4 to TRBJ1-5, with D possibly TRBD1 on 5 matching bases. V shed 7 bases and J shed 0 bases, with 13 bases lying between them. The length of the CDR3 is 15 residues. The CDR3 loop is CASTNWDLSNQPQHF. The CDR3 bases are TGTGCCAGCACCAACTGGGACCTTAGCAATCAGCCCCAGCATTTT.

V gene TRBV7-2 combines with J gene TRBJ2-5; the match to TRBD2 covers 7 bases. J gave up 4 bases and V 1 base, and 3 bases lay outside the gene matches. CDR1 is SGHTA and CDR2 is FQGNSA in the germline V gene. This CDR3 comprises 14 residues. CDR3 nucleotides: TGTGCCAGCAGCTTAGGAGCGGGGAGAGAGACCCAGTACTTC. Protein sequence: CASSLGAGRETQYF. The full variable domain, its missing parts supplied by reference TRBV7-2 and TRBJ2-5, is GAGVSQSPSNKVTEKGKDVELRCDPISGHTALYWYRQSLGQGLEFLIYFQGNSAPDKSGLPSDRFSAERTGGSVSTLTIQRTQQEDSAVYLCASSLGAGRETQYFGPGTRLLVL.

This clonotype was counted a single time. The V and J genes are TRBV7-9 and TRBJ2-3, with 8 bases lining up with TRBD2. The ends lost 8 bases at V and 5 bases at J; junction bases unmatched: 9. This CDR3 contains 14 residues. Germline V gives CDR1 SEHNR, CDR2 FQNEAQ (reference sequence). The CDR3 is CASGEREYRDTQYF. CDR3 nucleotide sequence: TGTGCCAGCGGGGAGCGGGAGTATAGAGATACGCAGTATTTT.

The chain recombines TRBV3-1 with TRBJ2-1; 9 nucleotides match TRBD2. The germline V gene has CDR1 LGHDT and CDR2 YNNKEL (reference sequence). V trimming: 3 bases; J trimming: 8 bases; junction bases outside the gene matches: 8. The CDR3 extends over 15 amino acids. The CDR3 loop reads CASSQASGGWDEQFF. CDR3 in DNA: TGTGCCAGCAGCCAGGCCAGCGGGGGGTGGGATGAGCAGTTCTTC.

This chain links TRBV12-3 or TRBV12-4 with TRBJ2-7; 7 bases are a match to TRBD1. The CDR3 totals 17 residues. With 0 bases clipped from V and 3 bases from J, the junction kept 11 bases outside the gene matches. Here the CDR3 DNA reads TGTGCCAGCAGTTTAGCGCTAACGGCAGGGGGTCACTACGAGCAGTACTTC. This translates into CASSLALTAGGHYEQYF.

The V and J genes are TRBV20-1 and TRBJ2-7; TRBD1 agrees at 10 bases. The trim removed 6 bases at V and 0 bases at J, leaving 5 bases unmatched. The CDR3 consists of 14 residues. Germline V gene sequence: CDR1 DFQATT, CDR2 SNEGSKA (reference sequence). The CDR3 bases are TGCAGTGCAGACCGGGACAGGGGCTCCTACGAGCAGTACTTC. Translating gives CSADRDRGSYEQYF.

This clonotype was picked up many times. J is TRBJ2-3 and V is TRBV3-1; D gene unclear. Trimming cost V 1 base and J 3 bases, with 14 bases left between them. The CDR3 consists of 16 residues. Germline V gives CDR1 LGHDT, CDR2 YNNKEL (reference sequence). DNA of the CDR3: TGTGCCAGCAGCCAAGGAATCGGCGTTCAGACAGATACGCAGTATTTT. Amino acids: CASSQGIGVQTDTQYF.

This clonotype was seen more than once but under ten times. The chain carries TRBV20-1 and TRBJ2-3, with 7 bases identical to TRBD2. In germline, CDR1 is DFQATT, CDR2 SNEGSKA (reference sequence). The trim removed 0 bases at V and 5 bases at J, leaving 5 bases unmatched. The CDR3 has 14 residues. The CDR3: CSARDRGDEDTQYF. As DNA, the CDR3 is TGCAGTGCTAGAGATCGGGGGGATGAAGATACGCAGTATTTT.

The CDR3 sequence is CASSRGSIQYF. CDR3 sequence (DNA): TGTGCCAGCAGCCGTGGGAGCATTCAGTACTTC. The chain joins TRBV28 to TRBJ2-4, with D possibly being TRBD2 (5 bases). This CDR3 spans 11 amino acids. Deletions cut 6 bases from V and 9 bases from J, with 9 bases between. Germline CDR1 and CDR2: MDHEN and SYDVKM.

There are many counts of this clonotype. The chain combines TRBV12-3 or TRBV12-4 with TRBJ2-2; tentative D call: TRBD2 (7 bases). V was clipped by 2 bases and J by 0 bases, with 10 bases between them. This CDR3 has 16 amino acids. The CDR3 DNA follows: TGTGCCAGCAGTTTACGGCGGGGGCCGAACACCGGGGAGCTGTTTTTT. Protein sequence: CASSLRRGPNTGELFF.